The 9 T cell receptor beta chains presented below share a single source sample, sequenced in a study of T cell repertoires in cytomegalovirus infection. From the reads, TCRdb called clonotypes with MiXCR, one entry per CDR3 protein. The table has 650,000 to 900,000 distinct CDR3 sequences, 25% to 35% seen once. These receptors have no identified antigens. The specimen comprised cultured CD8+ T cells from PBMCs, sampled from culture after CMV antigen stimulation. The source is a human donor in good health (CMV status not recorded). Some clones in this sample may be carry-over from other donors' samples.

The chain carries TRBV4-1 and TRBJ2-1; 13 positions agree with TRBD2. Germline values: CDR1 MGHRA, CDR2 YSYEKL. Trimming cost V 1 base and J 4 bases; bases outside gene matches: 4. The CDR3 has 17 residues. CDR3 in DNA: TGCGCCAGCAGCCAAGGACTAGCGGGGGGATATTACAATGAGCAGTTCTTC. Translating it yields CASSQGLAGGYYNEQFF.

This clonotype turned up a few times. V is TRBV6-5 and J is TRBJ1-2; 7 nucleotides line up with TRBD1. Germline V gene sequence: CDR1 MNHEY, CDR2 SVGAGI. The ends lost 1 base at V and 6 bases at J; junction bases unmatched: 8. CDR3 size: 15 residues. The CDR3 sequence is CASSYFRDRDHGYTF. In DNA, the CDR3 is TGTGCCAGCAGTTACTTCCGAGACAGGGATCATGGCTACACCTTC.

The chain links TRBV19 to TRBJ2-7; the match to TRBD2 covers 10 bases. Germline CDR1 LNHDA, CDR2 SQIVND (reference sequence). J gave up 6 bases and V 3 bases, and 2 bases lay outside the gene matches. This CDR3 contains 13 residues. Here the CDR3 reads CASSIVAGGEQYV. The DNA for the CDR3 is TGTGCCAGTAGTATCGTAGCGGGGGGCGAGCAGTACGTC.

In this sample, this clonotype turned up a few times. The rearrangement joins TRBV27 to TRBJ1-1, with a weak D call TRBD1 (5 bases). CDR3 size: 15 residues. V lost 4 bases and J lost 3, with 15 bases in between. Germline CDR1 and CDR2: MNHEY and SMNVEV (reference sequence). As DNA, the CDR3 is TGTGCCAGCAGTTCCTCGGGGGGAAGGTACACTGAAGCTTTCTTT. Amino acid sequence: CASSSSGGRYTEAFF.

The V call is TRBV15, the J call TRBJ2-1, with 8 bases fitting TRBD1. CDR1 LNHNV and CDR2 YYDKDF come from the germline V gene (reference sequence). J was trimmed by 10 bases and V by 4 bases; bases with no gene match: 9. The CDR3 contains 14 residues. The CDR3 DNA reads TGTGCCACCAGCATAACAAACAGGGGGTACGAGCAGTTCTTC. Translating gives CATSITNRGYEQFF. Full variable domain (rest looked up from reference TRBV15 and TRBJ2-1): DAMVIQNPRYQVTQFGKPVTLSCSQTLNHNVMYWYQQKSSQAPKLLFHYYDKDFNNEADTPDNFQSRRPNTSFCFLDIRSPGLGDTAMYLCATSITNRGYEQFFGPGTRLTVL.

This clonotype was recorded many times. A read error may account for a junction end that differs from germline. V gene TRBV7-7 combines with J gene TRBJ2-1; tentative D call: TRBD1 (6 bases). The CDR3 consists of 13 residues. CDR1 is SSHAT and CDR2 is FNYEAQ in the germline V gene (reference sequence). The CDR3 sequence: CASSDYGGGEQFF. The CDR3 DNA reads as TGTGCTAGCAGCGACTACGGTGGGGGCGAGCAGTTCTTC. The full variable domain, its missing parts supplied by reference TRBV7-7 and TRBJ2-1, is GAGVSQSPRYKVTKRGQDVTLRCDPISSHATLYWYQQALGQGPEFLTYFNYEAQPDKSGLPSDRFSAERPEGSISTLTIQRTEQRDSAMYRCASSDYGGGEQFFGPGTRLTVL.

The table lists this clonotype with a few counts. V and J are TRBV24-1 and TRBJ1-1, with D hard to call. The CDR3 loop spans 13 amino acids. V lost 4 bases to trimming and J lost 6 bases, with 11 bases between them. CDR1 and CDR2 from the germline V gene are KGHDR and SFDVKD. CDR3 residues: CATSDPGEAEAFF. The CDR3 nucleotides read TGTGCCACCAGTGACCCGGGAGAGGCTGAAGCTTTCTTT.

This clonotype showed up many times. V usage is TRBV5-6 and J usage is TRBJ2-1; D is undetermined. The V gene's germline CDR1 is SGHDT and CDR2 YYEEEE. The CDR3 covers 13 residues. With 3 bases removed from V and 3 bases from J, the gap between germline ends came to 7 bases. The CDR3 nucleotides are TGTGCCAGCAGCTGGACCGACTACAATGAGCAGTTCTTC. This translates into CASSWTDYNEQFF. Full variable domain (outside the CDR3, taken from reference TRBV5-6 and TRBJ2-1): DAGVTQSPTHLIKTRGQQVTLRCSPKSGHDTVSWYQQALGQGPQFIFQYYEEEERQRGNFPDRFSGHQFPNYSSELNVNALLLGDSALYLCASSWTDYNEQFFGPGTRLTVL.

The CDR3 reads CASSQVEGAYEQYF. DNA of the CDR3: TGCGCCAGCAGCCAAGTGGAAGGAGCCTACGAGCAGTACTTC. The V gene is TRBV4-1, the J gene TRBJ2-7; D is unclear. The CDR3 is 14 residues long. V lost 1 base, J lost 2 bases, and 9 bases lay in between. Germline V lookup: CDR1 MGHRA, CDR2 YSYEKL.